What follows is one T cell receptor beta chain and its context. From germline, CDR1 is LNHDA and CDR2 SQIVND (reference sequence). V gave up 7 bases and J gave up 7 bases, with 17 bases separating them. The CDR3 has 15 amino acids. The data are from a study of blood T cell repertoires in COVID-19. Study-level background: Spain, Italy and the United States supplied samples that represented acute and convalescent COVID-19.

Only in-frame clones appear in the TCRdb table, and some are missing; sequencing was by immunoSEQ multiplex PCR. Among roughly 220,000 clones listed, approximately 85% were seen once. Enrolment of Seattle patients took place during active infection, and they were followed longitudinally. The chain joins TRBV19 to TRBJ1-6; the D gene is possibly TRBD1 (6 bases). This clonotype was obtained from a woman of 80 years or more with COVID-19, enrolled during active disease. Material for sequencing was peripheral blood. The CDR3 coding sequence is TGTGCCAGTACGGAACAGGGAGCCGTAAATTCACCCCTCCACTTT. It codes for CASTEQGAVNSPLHF.